This T cell receptor (beta chain) originates from a study of blood T cell repertoires in COVID-19. Background on the study: T cells, B-cell-depleted T cells, or PBMCs supplied cDNA or gDNA.

The germline V gene encodes CDR1 SGDLS and CDR2 YYNGEE. V lost 3 bases to trimming and J lost 5 bases, with 14 bases between them. The CDR3 spans 14 residues. In the original analysis: The assay estimated nucleated cells by amplifying reference gene primers. TCRdb's table, derived via immunoSEQ multiplex PCR, lists solely in-frame clones and lacks some. The V and J calls and clone size were taken over from that table, and D and trimming were inferred from the DNA. The sample yields about 130,000 clones, 74% seen once. This clonotype originated in a man between 60 and 75 years old with acute or convalescent COVID-19. This sequence joins TRBV9 and TRBJ1-2; D is perhaps TRBD1 (6 bases). Sequenced sample: peripheral blood. In nucleotides, the CDR3 is TGTGCCAGCAGCGCACAGGGTTATGGGTATGGCTACACCTTC. Its protein is CASSAQGYGYGYTF. Drawing the rest from reference TRBV9 and TRBJ1-2, the complete variable domain is DSGVTQTPKHLITATGQRVTLRCSPRSGDLSVYWYQQSLDQGLQFLIQYYNGEERAKGNILERFSAQQFPDLHSELNLSSLELGDSALYFCASSAQGYGYGYTFGSGTRLTVV.